The next 21 T cell receptor beta chains were all read from a single sample in a study of long-term antiretroviral therapy in people with HIV. Version v3.0 of the immunoSEQ assay ran at survey level. TCRdb's table, derived via immunoSEQ multiplex PCR, lists solely in-frame clones and lacks some. This table holds fewer than 35,000 clones, approximately 78% found once. The sample in question was unsorted PBMCs, obtained 2.9 years after starting antiretroviral therapy. Receptors originate from a man aged 45 to 65 with HIV.

This clone came up once. The V and J genes are TRBV28 and TRBJ2-2; tentatively, D is TRBD2 (7 bases). The CDR3 extends over 18 amino acids. Germline loops: CDR1 MDHEN, CDR2 SYDVKM. V lost 7 bases, J lost 3 bases, and 24 bases lay in between. The CDR3 bases are TGTGCCAGCACCCGAAACCGGGGGGCAGGGCTGTACACCGGGGAGCTGTTTTTT. Residues: CASTRNRGAGLYTGELFF.

A single count supports this clone. V and J are TRBV7-9 and TRBJ1-2; D not resolved. Germline CDR1 is SEHNR and CDR2 is FQNEAQ (reference sequence). This CDR3 has 14 amino acids. V lost 4 bases to trimming and J lost 6 bases, with 15 bases between them. CDR3 sequence: CASSSDTTTHGYTF. In DNA, the CDR3 is TGTGCCAGCAGCTCAGACACTACGACACATGGCTACACCTTC.

This chain links TRBV15 with TRBJ2-5; D perhaps matches TRBD1 (6 bases). The germline gives CDR1 LNHNV, CDR2 YYDKDF (reference sequence). V was cut by 1 base and J by 1 base, with 10 bases left in between. This CDR3 spans 15 amino acids. The CDR3 DNA sequence: TGTGCCACCAGCAGAGGTACAGGGTCCCAAGAGACCCAGTACTTC. Protein: CATSRGTGSQETQYF.

This chain links TRBV28 with TRBJ1-2; D perhaps matches TRBD1 (6 bases). The germline V gene has CDR1 MDHEN and CDR2 SYDVKM. V was shortened by 5 bases and J by 6 bases, with 10 bases between the two germline ends. CDR3 length: 12 amino acids. The CDR3 is CASSPGVHGYTF. The CDR3 coding sequence is TGTGCCAGCAGTCCAGGGGTACATGGCTACACCTTC.

The CDR3 sequence: CASSYGQFSYEQYF. The CDR3, as DNA: TGTGCCAGCAGTTATGGACAGTTCTCCTACGAGCAGTACTTC. The V gene is TRBV28, the J gene TRBJ2-7; possibly TRBD1 for D (6 bases). This CDR3 spans 14 amino acids. The V gene's germline CDR1 is MDHEN and CDR2 SYDVKM. The germline V and J ends were trimmed by 4 bases and 0 bases, with 10 bases remaining between them.

This rearrangement joins TRBV11-2 to TRBJ2-1, with D uncertain. The CDR3 runs to 14 residues. V lost 3 bases and J 4 bases, leaving 10 bases between the germline ends. Germline CDR1 is SGHAT and CDR2 is FQNNGV. The CDR3 here is CASSFGVSYNEQFF. CDR3 DNA: TGTGCCAGCAGCTTTGGGGTCTCTTACAATGAGCAGTTCTTC.

The V call is TRBV11-2, the J call TRBJ1-4; D unresolved. The CDR3 spans 14 residues. Per germline, CDR1 SGHAT and CDR2 FQNNGV. Trimming stripped 1 base from V and 6 bases from J, with 9 bases between. CDR3 in amino acids: CASSLGLGYEKLFF. The CDR3 DNA reads as TGTGCCAGCAGCTTAGGTTTAGGGTATGAAAAACTGTTTTTT.

V usage is TRBV7-2 and J usage is TRBJ2-2; D call uncertain. The germline V gene encodes CDR1 SGHTA and CDR2 FQGNSA. V lost 1 base and J lost 5, with 14 bases in between. The CDR3 runs 16 residues. CDR3 bases: TGTGCCAGCAGCTTAGGGGCTGTCGGAAATACCGGGGAGCTGTTTTTT. As protein: CASSLGAVGNTGELFF.

V usage is TRBV9 and J usage is TRBJ2-1; no definite D call. The V end was cut by 0 bases, the J end by 0 bases, with 4 bases between. Per the germline V gene, CDR1 is SGDLS and CDR2 is YYNGEE. The CDR3 covers 14 residues. DNA of the CDR3: TGTGCCAGCAGCGTAGGGGGCTCCTACAATGAGCAGTTCTTC. Translated: CASSVGGSYNEQFF.

This clone was found a few times. V and J are TRBV19 and TRBJ2-7; TRBD1 matches 9 bases. V shed 5 bases, J shed 2 bases, and the junction held 7 bases outside the gene matches. This CDR3 has 15 amino acids. Per germline, CDR1 LNHDA and CDR2 SQIVND (reference sequence). The CDR3 bases are TGTGCCAGTAGTCGTAAGACAGGGGGAACCTACGAGCAGTACTTC. This sequence encodes CASSRKTGGTYEQYF. Supplemented by reference TRBV19 and TRBJ2-7, the full variable domain reads DGGITQSPKYLFRKEGQNVTLSCEQNLNHDAMYWYRQDPGQGLRLIYYSQIVNDFQKGDIAEGYSVSREKKESFPLTVTSAQKNPTAFYLCASSRKTGGTYEQYFGPGTRLTVT.

This sequence joins TRBV28 and TRBJ1-5; 8 nucleotides agree with TRBD1. CDR1 and CDR2 (germline): MDHEN, SYDVKM. The V and J ends lost 5 bases and 2 bases, in that order; junction bases with no gene match: 5. The CDR3 has 15 residues. This CDR3 reads CASSQQGGRNQPQHF. The CDR3 DNA follows: TGTGCCAGCAGTCAACAGGGGGGACGCAATCAGCCCCAGCATTTT.

The DNA for the CDR3 is TGCGCCAGCAAGAGGACAGGATCTAGCACAGATACGCAGTATTTT. Translation: CASKRTGSSTDTQYF. This chain joins TRBV10-2 and TRBJ2-3; 7 bases map to TRBD1. This CDR3 is 15 amino acids long. With 7 bases clipped from V and 0 bases from J, the junction kept 7 bases outside the gene matches. Germline V gives CDR1 WSHSY, CDR2 SAAADI.

The chain joins TRBV2 to TRBJ1-2; tentative D call: TRBD1 (6 bases). This CDR3 is 15 amino acids long. From germline, CDR1 is SNHLY and CDR2 FYNNEI. V lost 3 bases and J lost 5, with 16 bases in between. The CDR3 reads CASSEEGRGGYGYTF. DNA for the CDR3: TGTGCCAGCAGTGAGGAAGGCAGGGGAGGGTATGGCTACACCTTC.

The rearrangement links TRBV28 to TRBJ2-7, with D uncertain. The CDR3 extends over 13 amino acids. Trimming shortened V by 6 bases and J by 6 bases, and 15 bases separated the two germline ends. Germline V gene data show CDR1 as MDHEN and CDR2 as SYDVKM. CDR3 sequence: CASRPDRFGEQYF. The CDR3 DNA sequence: TGTGCCAGCAGGCCGGATCGATTCGGCGAGCAGTACTTC. The entire variable domain, with the rest obtained from reference TRBV28 and TRBJ2-7, is as follows: DVKVTQSSRYLVKRTGEKVFLECVQDMDHENMFWYRQDPGLGLRLIYFSYDVKMKEKGDIPEGYSVSREKKERFSLILESASTNQTSMYLCASRPDRFGEQYFGPGTRLTVT.

The chain carries TRBV28 and TRBJ2-5, with 14 bases aligning to TRBD2. V was pared by 2 bases and J by 1 base, with 0 bases of the junction left unmatched. The CDR3 contains 16 residues. Germline V gives CDR1 MDHEN, CDR2 SYDVKM. The CDR3 region is CASSLGTSGGQETQYF. CDR3 nucleotide sequence: TGTGCCAGCAGTTTAGGGACTAGCGGGGGCCAAGAGACCCAGTACTTC.

This clone was detected once. This sequence joins TRBV6-5 and TRBJ1-4, with a possible D match to TRBD1 (6 bases). The V end was cut by 8 bases, the J end by 5 bases, with 12 bases between. The V gene's germline CDR1 is MNHEY and CDR2 SVGAGI. The CDR3 extends over 13 amino acids. The CDR3 here is CASSGQTNEKLFF. CDR3 bases: TGTGCCAGCTCAGGACAGACAAATGAAAAACTGTTTTTT.

The chain carries TRBV19 and TRBJ2-5; 13 bases fit TRBD2. V lost 7 bases, J lost 2 bases, and 4 bases stayed unmatched. Germline-derived CDR1 and CDR2 are LNHDA and SQIVND (reference sequence). CDR3 length: 15 residues. CDR3 nucleotides: TGTGCCAGTACAGGGACTAGCGGGGCGCAAGAGACCCAGTACTTC. Its translation is CASTGTSGAQETQYF.

The chain joins TRBV30 to TRBJ1-5; D remains unclear. Germline V gene data show CDR1 as GTSNPN and CDR2 as SVGIG (reference sequence). The length of the CDR3 is 16 residues. Trimming removed 4 bases from V and 3 bases from J, with 19 bases in between. CDR3 sequence: CAWTPTPAAPNQPQHF. The CDR3 DNA reads TGTGCCTGGACCCCCACGCCCGCTGCCCCCAATCAGCCCCAGCATTTT. The full variable domain, its missing parts supplied by reference TRBV30 and TRBJ1-5, is SQTIHQWPATLVQPVGSPLSLECTVEGTSNPNLYWYRQAAGRGLQLLFYSVGIGQISSEVPQNLSASRPQDRQFILSSKKLLLSDSGFYLCAWTPTPAAPNQPQHFGDGTRLSIL.

This clone appeared a few times. The J gene is TRBJ1-2, the V gene TRBV25-1; no firm D call. V was trimmed by 7 bases and J by 4 bases, leaving 10 bases between them. The germline V gene encodes CDR1 MGHDK and CDR2 SYGVNS. The CDR3 extends over 12 amino acids. CDR3 residues: CASTYDTYGYTF. The CDR3 DNA reads TGTGCCAGCACCTACGATACCTATGGCTACACCTTC.

The V call is TRBV25-1, the J call TRBJ2-2; D is unresolved. This CDR3 is 18 amino acids long. Germline CDR1 reads MGHDK; CDR2 reads SYGVNS. V lost 5 bases and J lost 4, with 23 bases in between. CDR3 coding DNA: TGTGCCAGCAGTCCTCGGCTAACCCGGATCGGTAGCACCGGGGAGCTGTTTTTT. Encoded protein: CASSPRLTRIGSTGELFF.

This clone has a single count. V usage is TRBV14 and J usage is TRBJ2-5, with D perhaps assigned TRBD1 or TRBD2 (5 bases each). The ends were cut back, 4 bases at V and 0 bases at J, with 18 bases in the middle. CDR3 length equals 17 residues. Germline V lookup: CDR1 SGHDN, CDR2 FVKESK. This CDR3 is CASSRRGQTVYQETQYF. CDR3 DNA: TGTGCCAGCAGCCGTCGGGGCCAGACAGTTTACCAAGAGACCCAGTACTTC.